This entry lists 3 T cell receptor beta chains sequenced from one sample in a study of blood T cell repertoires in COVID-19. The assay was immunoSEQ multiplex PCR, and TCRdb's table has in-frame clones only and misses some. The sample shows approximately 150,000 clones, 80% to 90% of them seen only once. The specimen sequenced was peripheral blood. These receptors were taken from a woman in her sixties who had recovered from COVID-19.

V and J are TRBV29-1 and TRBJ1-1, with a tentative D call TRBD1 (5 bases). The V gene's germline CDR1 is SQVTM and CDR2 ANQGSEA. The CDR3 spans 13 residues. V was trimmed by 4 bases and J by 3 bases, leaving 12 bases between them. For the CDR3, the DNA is TGCAGCGTTGCACCACAGGAGTACACTGAAGCTTTCTTT. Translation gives CSVAPQEYTEAFF.

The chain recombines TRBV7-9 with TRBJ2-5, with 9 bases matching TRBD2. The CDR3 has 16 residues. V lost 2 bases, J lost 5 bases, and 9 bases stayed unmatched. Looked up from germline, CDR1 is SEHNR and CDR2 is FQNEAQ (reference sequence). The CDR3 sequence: CASSLPRGTSSETQYF. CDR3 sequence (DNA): TGTGCCAGCAGCTTACCCCGGGGGACTAGCAGCGAGACCCAGTACTTC.

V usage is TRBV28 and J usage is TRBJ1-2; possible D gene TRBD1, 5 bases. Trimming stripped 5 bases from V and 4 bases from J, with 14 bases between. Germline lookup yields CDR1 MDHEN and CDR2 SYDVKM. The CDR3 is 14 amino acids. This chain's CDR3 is CASSQSDTSYGYTF. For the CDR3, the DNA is TGTGCCAGCAGTCAATCGGACACCTCCTATGGCTACACCTTC.